The rows below give T cell receptor beta chains drawn from one sample of a study of cytomegalovirus exposure and HLA in healthy donors. TCRdb's copy holds only in-frame clones and misses some; the assay was immunoSEQ multiplex PCR. The table lists about 59,000 clones, 65% to 75% of them singletons. The sample taken for sequencing was PBMCs. These receptors were collected from a man under 40 in good health and CMV-seropositive. Both conserved end residues are part of each CDR3. Fields, in order: V gene, J gene, D gene, clone size, CDR3 DNA, CDR3 protein. The D gene is left open where the match is weak. Rows give clone size only sometimes, using once, few, many, or a class for an expanded clone.

V gene: TRBV6-5
J gene: TRBJ2-5
D gene: TRBD2
clone size: .
CDR3 DNA: TGTGCCAGCAGTTACCAAGCGGGGGGGCCTTTAGAGACCCAGTACTTC
CDR3 protein: CASSYQAGGPLETQYF

V gene: TRBV5-4
J gene: TRBJ1-4
D gene: TRBD1
clone size: few
CDR3 DNA: TGTGCCAGCAGCTTGGCGACAGGGATCGCGGGTGAAAAACTGTTTTTT
CDR3 protein: CASSLATGIAGEKLFF

V gene: TRBV6-5
J gene: TRBJ2-7
D gene: .
clone size: few
CDR3 DNA: TGTGCCAGCAGTTACTCGTACAGGAGCTCCTACGAGCAGTACTTC
CDR3 protein: CASSYSYRSSYEQYF

V gene: TRBV6-1
J gene: TRBJ2-2
D gene: .
clone size: .
CDR3 DNA: TGTGCCAGCCATTCACTAGTAGATTTTCCCGGGGAGCTGTTTTTT
CDR3 protein: CASHSLVDFPGELFF

V gene: TRBV11-3
J gene: TRBJ1-1
D gene: .
clone size: few
CDR3 DNA: TGTGCCAGCAGCCCCGAGGGAGGGACTGAAGCTTTCTTT
CDR3 protein: CASSPEGGTEAFF

V gene: TRBV4-1
J gene: TRBJ2-4
D gene: .
clone size: few
CDR3 DNA: TGCGCCAGCAGCCAAGAACTAGCCATAGCCAAAAACATTCAGTACTTC
CDR3 protein: CASSQELAIAKNIQYF

V gene: TRBV27
J gene: TRBJ2-3
D gene: TRBD2
clone size: .
CDR3 DNA: TGTGCCAGCAGTTTATGGGGACTAGCGTTATATAGCACAGATACGCAGTATTTT
CDR3 protein: CASSLWGLALYSTDTQYF

V gene: TRBV7-9
J gene: TRBJ2-7
D gene: .
clone size: .
CDR3 DNA: TGTGCCAGCAGCTCGTCCTCCTACGAGCAGTACTTC
CDR3 protein: CASSSSSYEQYF

V gene: TRBV10-2
J gene: TRBJ1-4
D gene: .
clone size: .
CDR3 DNA: TGCGCCAGCAGAGAATCCGAGGGTAAAAAACTGTTTTTT
CDR3 protein: CASRESEGKKLFF

V gene: TRBV19
J gene: TRBJ1-1
D gene: .
clone size: few
CDR3 DNA: TGTGCCAGTAGTCCGCATGGGGGGGGGACTGAAGCTTTCTTT
CDR3 protein: CASSPHGGGTEAFF

V gene: TRBV4-2
J gene: TRBJ2-3
D gene: .
clone size: .
CDR3 DNA: TGTGCCAGCAGCCAAGATCTGACAGATACGCAGTATTTT
CDR3 protein: CASSQDLTDTQYF

V gene: TRBV10-3
J gene: TRBJ1-5
D gene: .
clone size: once
CDR3 DNA: TGTGCCATCAGTGCCGCGGGTGGCAATCAGCCCCAGCATTTT
CDR3 protein: CAISAAGGNQPQHF

V gene: TRBV4-3
J gene: TRBJ2-3
D gene: .
clone size: few
CDR3 DNA: TGCGCCAGCAGCCAAGCGGGAGCGGATACGCAGTATTTT
CDR3 protein: CASSQAGADTQYF

V gene: TRBV27
J gene: TRBJ2-1
D gene: TRBD1
clone size: .
CDR3 DNA: TGTGCCAGCAGTCCCCAGACAGGGCTGAGCGAGCAGTTCTTC
CDR3 protein: CASSPQTGLSEQFF

V gene: TRBV6-5
J gene: TRBJ1-1
D gene: TRBD1
clone size: .
CDR3 DNA: TGTGCCAGCAGCTGGGACAGGGAGATTGCTTTCTTT
CDR3 protein: CASSWDREIAFF

V gene: TRBV7-2
J gene: TRBJ2-5
D gene: TRBD2
clone size: .
CDR3 DNA: TGTGCCAGCAGCAGCAAAGCGGGGGAGAGGGAGACCCAGTACTTC
CDR3 protein: CASSSKAGERETQYF

V gene: TRBV6-6
J gene: TRBJ2-2
D gene: .
clone size: .
CDR3 DNA: TGTGCCAGCAGTCCCCAGATGAACACCGGGGAGCTGTTTTTT
CDR3 protein: CASSPQMNTGELFF

V gene: TRBV6-5
J gene: TRBJ1-1
D gene: TRBD1
clone size: .
CDR3 DNA: TGTGCCAGCAGTTACTCATGGACAGGCCCGAATACTGAAGCTTTCTTT
CDR3 protein: CASSYSWTGPNTEAFF

V gene: TRBV28
J gene: TRBJ1-1
D gene: .
clone size: .
CDR3 DNA: TGTGCCAGCACCAGACAGAGTGCTGAAGCTTTCTTT
CDR3 protein: CASTRQSAEAFF

V gene: TRBV6-1
J gene: TRBJ2-7
D gene: .
clone size: .
CDR3 DNA: TGTGCCAGCAGCCGGGACATGCTTTACGAGCAGTACTTC
CDR3 protein: CASSRDMLYEQYF

V gene: TRBV9
J gene: TRBJ1-6
D gene: .
clone size: .
CDR3 DNA: TGTGCCAGCACCCCAGGAACCCAACGGGGTTCACCCCTCCACTTT
CDR3 protein: CASTPGTQRGSPLHF

V gene: TRBV4-1
J gene: TRBJ2-3
D gene: TRBD2
clone size: once
CDR3 DNA: TGCGCCAGCAGCCTTACCGGGACTAGCGGGGGGCCGGTAGATACGCAGTATTTT
CDR3 protein: CASSLTGTSGGPVDTQYF

V gene: TRBV9
J gene: TRBJ2-1
D gene: .
clone size: .
CDR3 DNA: TGTGCCAGCAGCGCCGCCGGGACTTTCTCCTACAATGAGCAGTTCTTC
CDR3 protein: CASSAAGTFSYNEQFF

V gene: TRBV6-5
J gene: TRBJ1-5
D gene: .
clone size: .
CDR3 DNA: TGTGCCAGCTCATCACAGGGTGTCAATCAGCCCCAGCATTTT
CDR3 protein: CASSSQGVNQPQHF

V gene: TRBV28
J gene: TRBJ1-5
D gene: TRBD1
clone size: .
CDR3 DNA: TGTGCCAGCAGTCTCCTCGGACAGGGCAGCAATCAGCCCCAGCATTTT
CDR3 protein: CASSLLGQGSNQPQHF

V gene: TRBV25-1
J gene: TRBJ1-4
D gene: TRBD1
clone size: .
CDR3 DNA: TGTGCCAGCAGCGGCTTCGGGACAGTTAATGAAAAACTGTTTTTT
CDR3 protein: CASSGFGTVNEKLFF

V gene: TRBV7-2
J gene: TRBJ1-1
D gene: TRBD1
clone size: .
CDR3 DNA: TGTGCCAGCAGCTCTGCCGGGACAGGGGTTGACACTGAAGCTTTCTTT
CDR3 protein: CASSSAGTGVDTEAFF

V gene: TRBV11-1
J gene: TRBJ1-6
D gene: .
clone size: .
CDR3 DNA: TGTGCCAGCAGAACAGAGAGCTCCTATAATTCACCCCTCCACTTT
CDR3 protein: CASRTESSYNSPLHF

V gene: TRBV7-2
J gene: TRBJ1-6
D gene: .
clone size: once
CDR3 DNA: TGTGCCAGCAGCTTAGCCCGGGGTTCCCTCCACTTT
CDR3 protein: CASSLARGSLHF

V gene: TRBV29-1
J gene: TRBJ1-1
D gene: .
clone size: .
CDR3 DNA: TGCAGCGTCGCGGTCACTGAAGCTTTCTTT
CDR3 protein: CSVAVTEAFF

V gene: TRBV7-2
J gene: TRBJ2-3
D gene: .
clone size: .
CDR3 DNA: TGTGCCAGCAGCTTGGGGGGGCGGTATGCAGATACGCAGTATTTT
CDR3 protein: CASSLGGRYADTQYF

V gene: TRBV28
J gene: TRBJ2-2
D gene: .
clone size: .
CDR3 DNA: TGTGCCAGCCGTCCCAGACGGGGGTCAAACATAAACACCGGGGAGCTGTTTTTT
CDR3 protein: CASRPRRGSNINTGELFF

V gene: TRBV28
J gene: TRBJ2-5
D gene: TRBD2
clone size: .
CDR3 DNA: TGTGCCAGCAGACCCCAGCGGGGGGAAGAGACCCAGTACTTC
CDR3 protein: CASRPQRGEETQYF

V gene: TRBV28
J gene: TRBJ1-1
D gene: TRBD1
clone size: .
CDR3 DNA: TGTGCCAGCAGTCCACCTCCGGGACAGGGAAAGAACACTGAAGCTTTCTTT
CDR3 protein: CASSPPPGQGKNTEAFF

V gene: TRBV9
J gene: TRBJ2-6
D gene: .
clone size: .
CDR3 DNA: TGTGCCGGCAGCGTCGGACACTCTGGGGCCAACGTCCTGACTTTC
CDR3 protein: CAGSVGHSGANVLTF

V gene: TRBV19
J gene: TRBJ2-5
D gene: TRBD2
clone size: .
CDR3 DNA: TGTGCCAGTAGTACTCCGGGACTAGGGGAGACCCAGTACTTC
CDR3 protein: CASSTPGLGETQYF

V gene: TRBV27
J gene: TRBJ1-2
D gene: TRBD1
clone size: .
CDR3 DNA: TGTGCCAGCAGTTCCCAGGGGGCCAATTTAGCTAACTATGGCTACACCTTC
CDR3 protein: CASSSQGANLANYGYTF

V gene: TRBV30
J gene: TRBJ2-7
D gene: .
clone size: .
CDR3 DNA: TGTGCCTGGAGTAAACTAGCTAGCGAGCAGTACTTC
CDR3 protein: CAWSKLASEQYF

V gene: TRBV6-5
J gene: TRBJ1-2
D gene: .
clone size: .
CDR3 DNA: TGTGCCAGCAACCCCTCAGGGGCGACTAACTATGGCTACACCTTC
CDR3 protein: CASNPSGATNYGYTF

V gene: TRBV28
J gene: TRBJ1-1
D gene: .
clone size: .
CDR3 DNA: TGTGCCAGCAGTCCAGGGTCGGGGGGCTCTAACACTGAAGCTTTCTTT
CDR3 protein: CASSPGSGGSNTEAFF

V gene: TRBV10-3
J gene: TRBJ1-2
D gene: .
clone size: .
CDR3 DNA: TGTGCCATCAGTGTGCAAGGGGAGGGTGGTGGCTACACCTTC
CDR3 protein: CAISVQGEGGGYTF

V gene: TRBV29-1
J gene: TRBJ2-7
D gene: TRBD2
clone size: .
CDR3 DNA: TGCAGCGTTTGGACTAGCAGCTACGAGCAGTACTTC
CDR3 protein: CSVWTSSYEQYF

V gene: TRBV4-1
J gene: TRBJ2-7
D gene: TRBD1
clone size: few
CDR3 DNA: TGCGCCAGCAGCCAAGAGGGACAGGGAAACAACGAGCAGTACTTC
CDR3 protein: CASSQEGQGNNEQYF

V gene: TRBV7-9
J gene: TRBJ2-7
D gene: TRBD1
clone size: .
CDR3 DNA: TGTGCCAGCAGCTGGGACAGCTACTACGAGCAGTACTTC
CDR3 protein: CASSWDSYYEQYF

V gene: TRBV28
J gene: TRBJ1-2
D gene: TRBD1
clone size: .
CDR3 DNA: TGTGCCAGCAGTCTATGGACAGGGTTTAATGGCTACACCTTC
CDR3 protein: CASSLWTGFNGYTF

V gene: TRBV5-1
J gene: TRBJ2-2
D gene: TRBD2
clone size: .
CDR3 DNA: TGCGCCAGCAGCCCGACTAGCGGGGGGGTCGGGGAGCTGTTTTTT
CDR3 protein: CASSPTSGGVGELFF

V gene: TRBV6-5
J gene: TRBJ2-7
D gene: TRBD1
clone size: .
CDR3 DNA: TGTGCCAGCAGAGAAAGGGACAGGGGGATCTACGAGCAGTACTTC
CDR3 protein: CASRERDRGIYEQYF

V gene: TRBV4-2
J gene: TRBJ1-2
D gene: TRBD1
clone size: few
CDR3 DNA: TGTGCCAGCAGCCCGCCAGGGACAGTCTATGGCTACACCTTC
CDR3 protein: CASSPPGTVYGYTF

V gene: TRBV29-1
J gene: TRBJ2-2
D gene: .
clone size: .
CDR3 DNA: TGCAGCGCCGCGAGAAACACCGGGGAGCTGTTTTTT
CDR3 protein: CSAARNTGELFF

V gene: TRBV7-2
J gene: TRBJ2-5
D gene: .
clone size: .
CDR3 DNA: TGTGCCAGCAGCCCTACCCCCCGGGTGGGTTCAGAGACCCAGTACTTC
CDR3 protein: CASSPTPRVGSETQYF

V gene: TRBV27
J gene: TRBJ2-7
D gene: .
clone size: .
CDR3 DNA: TGTGCCAGCAGGCTGCTGCCCCCGAGCTCCTACGAGCAGTACTTC
CDR3 protein: CASRLLPPSSYEQYF

V gene: TRBV5-1
J gene: TRBJ1-5
D gene: TRBD1
clone size: .
CDR3 DNA: TGCGCCAGCAGCTACGGGACAGACCAGCCCCAGCATTTT
CDR3 protein: CASSYGTDQPQHF

V gene: TRBV6-1
J gene: TRBJ2-7
D gene: TRBD1
clone size: few
CDR3 DNA: TGTGCCAGCAGTGTGACAGGGATCTCCTACGAGCAGTACTTC
CDR3 protein: CASSVTGISYEQYF